The clone carrying this T cell receptor delta chain was observed a few times. A read error may explain this, as a much larger clone is one base away. TCRdb re-analyzed the reads via CATT. The sample shows more than 1,500 delta-chain clones, 6% to 9% of them seen only once. This record belongs to a study of gamma-delta chains in newborns, infants, children. Looking at the study overall: Microbial exposure reportedly drives polyclonal innate γδ T cell expansion after birth.

The sequence was collected from a child who was a newborn, infant or young child, either healthy, febrile or measles-vaccinated (not recorded which). What was sequenced was blood.

CDR3 protein: CALWGVLPTVGNAGVFADKLIF. The CDR3 DNA follows: TGTGCTCTTTGGGGGGTACTTCCTACTGTGGGGAACGCGGGGGTTTTCGCCGATAAACTCATCTTT. The chain carries TRDV1 and TRDJ1; 8 nucleotides line up with TRDD2. Trimming removed 8 bases from V and 3 bases from J; junction bases left unmatched: 32. This CDR3 comprises 22 residues. Germline V gene data show CDR1 as TSWWSYY and CDR2 as QGS.